The subject of this entry is one TCR beta chain. This receptor's antigen is unknown. Per-base quality was not reported, and no clone a single base away is much larger than it. Its CDR3 holds 15 amino acids, cysteine through phenylalanine. The only DNA kept is the CDR3, 45 bases in frame from the first base. Ends trimmed: V by 1 base, J by 6 bases; bases unmatched to a gene: 5. CDR1 and CDR2 are read off the germline V gene as WSHSY and SAAADI. Each donor gave one peripheral blood draw, approximately 110 mL on average, collected into heparinised tubes. A BD FACSAria II was used to sort naive, central memory, regulatory and stem cell-like memory CD4+ T cells with a panel that included CD45RO, CCR7, CD25, CD127, CD95 and CD27. All sorted populations exceeded 98% purity. PBMCs were isolated immediately by Lymphoprep density gradient centrifugation and stained directly without culture. To minimize batch effects, samples were stained and sorted in pairs, one healthy donor with one patient per experiment.

The entry originates in a study of beta chain features in type 1 diabetes listed by TCRdb under 2018. Looking at the study overall: Mean age, gender distribution, total cell number and subset yield were not different between patients and healthy donors. A total of roughly 98,000,000 sorted cells were examined across all samples, and a strong correlation was observed between cell number per subset and RNA yield. The study compared TCRB repertoires of sorted circulating CD4+ T cell subsets between recently diagnosed type 1 diabetes patients and matched healthy donors. Regulatory and stem cell-like memory subsets were isolated from only 8 patients and roughly 8 healthy donors, whereas naive and central memory subsets came from all 30 or so donors.

Study-level results and caveats: Because small numbers of individuals were included in the HLA sub-analyses, any influence of HLA type on TCRB rearrangement was left unresolved. Shorter templates might have been favored by PCR, but patient and control samples were amplified and corrected together, so both groups would have been affected equally by any skew. Sequencing cDNA rather than genomic DNA could over-represent highly expressing activated cells, although activation and CD3 levels did not differ between groups. Naive, central memory and regulatory TCRB repertoires appeared to be more alike among patients than among healthy donors. Fewer insertions and more nucleotide deletions at VDJ recombination sites were observed in patients with type 1 diabetes, implying thymic rearrangement abnormalities. Type 1 diabetes patients showed a moderate but significant shortening of TCRB CDR3 length in all four CD4+ subsets.

The entire amount of isolated RNA was reverse transcribed using the High Capacity cDNA Reverse Transcription Kit, so the sequenced TCRB transcripts were expressed ones. Deep immunoSEQ sequencing was performed on naive, central memory and regulatory T cell samples, with an average of approximately 4 million total reads per sample. Sorted cells were lysed in RLT buffer and RNA was extracted with DNase-treated RNeasy Micro or Mini kits, depending on cell number. Each cell subset was processed separately to prevent cross-contamination, with patient and healthy donor samples processed together. Using the immunoSEQ multiplex PCR, TCRB sequences were amplified from cDNA into 87-bp fragments spanning the CDR3 region. Amplicons were sequenced on the Illumina HiSeq platform. In the source study's methods: Synthetic template baselines were used to correct PCR bias computationally, reads within Hamming distance 2 were collapsed, and singletons that could not be merged were discarded. Reads were aligned against IMGT so that V, D and J genes, CDR3 length and insertions or deletions at six rearrangement sites could be assigned. Within each subset, clonotype counts were normalized to sorted cell number, and only after that were true diversity and Gini coefficients computed with the tcR R package. The overlap coefficient, calculated on TCRB nucleotide sequences, was used to measure repertoire sharing. Drawn from immuneACCESS, this table holds only the in-frame rearrangements with V and J called that TCRdb kept. Clones are partly lost; checked studies trace under half to an unresolved V gene and leave the rest unexplained. V and J calls and clone size come straight from that table; D and trimming were deduced from the DNA. The sample records about 320,000 clones, approximately 14% of which are singletons. Together, the top ten hold about 6.6% of the sample.

The sequence derives from a man aged 30-40 years in good health. The sequencing input was central memory CD4+ T cells from blood. In this chain, TRBV10-2 is recombined with TRBJ2-7, with TRBD2 identical over 11 junction bases. The CDR3 protein sequence reads: CASSEYSGGAGEQYF. The nucleotides are TGCGCCAGCAGTGAGTATAGCGGGGGGGCCGGCGAGCAGTACTTC.